What follows are 23 T cell receptor beta chains derived from one specimen sequenced in a study of cytomegalovirus exposure and HLA in healthy donors. 13 Jbeta primers and 60 Vbeta primers were used for the PCR. Assay: immunoSEQ multiplex PCR; the TCRdb copy retains only in-frame clones and omits some. The repertoire consists of 150,000 to 250,000 clones, with roughly four fifths occurring once and the leading ten covering roughly 0.095%. Sequenced material: PBMCs. These receptors came from a boy aged 2 to 9 in good health and CMV-seronegative.

The V and J genes are TRBV2 and TRBJ2-7; D ambiguous. V was clipped by 4 bases and J by 5 bases, with 9 bases between them. The CDR3 extends over 12 amino acids. CDR1 SNHLY and CDR2 FYNNEI come from the germline V gene. CDR3 in amino acids: CASSGLVHEQYF. The CDR3 DNA is TGTGCCAGCAGTGGTCTCGTTCACGAGCAGTACTTC.

The gene calls are TRBV11-2 and TRBJ2-7; TRBD1 aligns across 11 bases. The V segment lost 7 bases and the J segment 6 bases; nucleotides outside the gene matches: 5. CDR3 size: 13 residues. The V gene's germline CDR1 is SGHAT and CDR2 FQNNGV. CDR3 sequence (DNA): TGTGCCAGCATGGGGACAGGGGGTATCGAGCAGTACTTC. Protein product: CASMGTGGIEQYF.

The J gene is TRBJ2-1, the V gene TRBV18; D gene uncertain. The germline gives CDR1 KGHSH, CDR2 LQKENI. CDR3 length equals 14 residues. V gave up 6 bases and J gave up 0 bases, with 9 bases separating them. In nucleotides, the CDR3 is TGTGCCAGCTCTGCCAAGAGCTCCTACAATGAGCAGTTCTTC. Its protein product is CASSAKSSYNEQFF. The full variable domain, its missing parts supplied by reference TRBV18 and TRBJ2-1, is NAGVMQNPRHLVRRRGQEARLRCSPMKGHSHVYWYRQLPEEGLKFMVYLQKENIIDESGMPKERFSAEFPKEGPSILRIQQVVRGDSAAYFCASSAKSSYNEQFFGPGTRLTVL.

The gene calls are TRBV5-4 and TRBJ2-2; maybe TRBD1 (5 bases). This CDR3 is 13 amino acids long. V was cut by 7 bases and J by 1 base, with 8 bases left in between. Germline values: CDR1 SGHNT, CDR2 YYREEE (reference sequence). Written as DNA, the CDR3 is TGTGCCAGCGGACAAAAGAACACCGGGGAGCTGTTTTTT. Translated: CASGQKNTGELFF.

The chain recombines TRBV5-4 with TRBJ2-1; 10 nucleotides agree with TRBD2. The J segment lost 8 bases and the V segment lost 4 bases, leaving 15 bases of the junction unmatched. Germline V gene lookup returns CDR1 SGHNT and CDR2 YYREEE (reference sequence). There are 17 residues in the CDR3. This chain's CDR3 is CASSPGGRLAGAYEQFF. DNA for the CDR3: TGTGCCAGCAGCCCTGGTGGCAGGCTAGCGGGGGCGTATGAGCAGTTCTTC.

The chain recombines TRBV9 with TRBJ1-3; D remains unclear. CDR1 and CDR2 (germline): SGDLS, YYNGEE. This CDR3 comprises 14 residues. Between the trimmed V and J ends, which lost 4 bases and 0 bases, there was a span of 8 bases. The CDR3 is CASSPPSSGNTIYF. CDR3 nucleotides: TGTGCCAGCAGCCCGCCTAGCTCTGGAAACACCATATATTTT.

In this sample, this clone turned up once. This chain joins TRBV7-2 and TRBJ2-2; 7 bases line up with TRBD2. The ends lost 5 bases at V and 2 bases at J; junction bases unmatched: 8. CDR1 and CDR2 from the germline V gene are SGHTA and FQGNSA. The CDR3 loop spans 16 amino acids. Here the CDR3 reads CASSLSGALNTGELFF. The DNA of the CDR3 is TGTGCCAGCAGCCTGAGCGGGGCCCTAAACACCGGGGAGCTGTTTTTT.

The V and J genes are TRBV20-1 and TRBJ2-1; 7 bases are shared with TRBD2. The CDR3 sequence is 11 residues long. V was pared by 8 bases and J by 12 bases, with 10 bases of the junction left unmatched. Germline CDR1 is DFQATT and CDR2 is SNEGSKA (reference sequence). The DNA of the CDR3 is TGCAGTTCGACTCGGTCGGGGGGGCAGTTCTTC. Protein: CSSTRSGGQFF.

This clone has a handful of counts. The V call is TRBV5-5, the J call TRBJ1-2, with D unclear. Germline V lookup: CDR1 SGHKS, CDR2 YYEKEE (reference sequence). The CDR3 consists of 16 residues. V lost 6 bases, J lost 0 bases, and 18 bases lay in between. CDR3 protein: CASILLGGSTNYGYTF. DNA of the CDR3: TGTGCCAGCATCCTGCTTGGAGGTAGCACTAACTATGGCTACACCTTC. The full variable domain, rest sourced from reference TRBV5-5 and TRBJ1-2, is DAGVTQSPTHLIKTRGQQVTLRCSPISGHKSVSWYQQVLGQGPQFIFQYYEKEERGRGNFPDRFSARQFPNYSSELNVNALLLGDSALYLCASILLGGSTNYGYTFGSGTRLTVV.

The chain couples TRBV7-9 to TRBJ1-4, with a weak D call TRBD1 (5 bases). V lost 5 bases and J lost 4, with 17 bases in between. Germline V gives CDR1 SEHNR, CDR2 FQNEAQ (reference sequence). The CDR3 contains 16 residues. The CDR3 coding sequence is TGTGCCAGCAGCCATATTTTGGGGGGGAATAATGAAAAACTGTTTTTT. Protein: CASSHILGGNNEKLFF.

This chain uses TRBV9 with TRBJ2-3, with D perhaps matching TRBD2 (5 bases). CDR3 length: 13 residues. The V end was cut by 7 bases, the J end by 6 bases, with 15 bases between. The germline V gene encodes CDR1 SGDLS and CDR2 YYNGEE. The CDR3 protein is CASGLAVSDTQYF. CDR3 nucleotides: TGTGCCAGCGGGCTAGCTGTCTCGGATACGCAGTATTTT.

J is TRBJ2-5 and V is TRBV27, with 7 bases matching TRBD2. Losses at the gene ends were 8 bases for V and 2 bases for J; bases not matched to a gene: 5. The V gene's germline CDR1 is MNHEY and CDR2 SMNVEV (reference sequence). The CDR3 has 13 amino acids. The CDR3 nucleotides are TGTGCCAGCGCTTCGGGGGGACAAGAGACCCAGTACTTC. Translation: CASASGGQETQYF.

About this clone itself: Other nucleotide sequences in the sample specify the same CDR3. CDR3 region: CASSLGQGGTGELFF. The CDR3 DNA reads as TGCGCCAGCAGCTTGGGACAGGGAGGCACCGGGGAGCTGTTTTTT. The genes are TRBV5-1 and TRBJ2-2; perhaps TRBD1 as D (7 bases). The CDR3 sequence is 15 residues long. V was cut by 0 bases and J by 4 bases, with 10 bases left in between. Germline V gene lookup returns CDR1 SGHRS and CDR2 YFSETQ.

Worth noting for this clone: The conserved closing phenylalanine or tryptophan is absent in this CDR3, likely reflecting a read error. The limits of the CDR3 on the DNA are not certain, so only TCRdb's listed CDR3 is given. The V call is TRBV11-2, the J call TRBJ2-7; TRBD2, as called in the table, went unchecked against the DNA. CDR1 SGHAT and CDR2 FQNNGV come from the germline V gene. Ends included, the CDR3 has 12 residues. The CDR3: CASSALVAGAQD.

This clone was seen a handful of times. The chain has TRBV7-8 and TRBJ1-2, with D perhaps TRBD1 (5 bases). Germline CDR1 is SGHVS and CDR2 is FQNEAQ. CDR3 length: 14 amino acids. V lost 1 base to trimming and J lost 4 bases, with 10 bases between them. The CDR3 is CASSLGREGYGYTF. For the CDR3, the DNA is TGTGCCAGCAGCTTAGGCAGGGAGGGCTATGGCTACACCTTC.

There are a few counts of this clone. CDR3 nucleotides: TGTGCCAGCAGCTTAGGCCTGTCCGGGAGGGACTACGAGCAGTACTTC. This sequence encodes CASSLGLSGRDYEQYF. The chain carries TRBV7-9 and TRBJ2-7, with 8 nucleotides matching TRBD2. This CDR3 spans 16 amino acids. The J segment lost 3 bases and the V segment lost 1 base, leaving 8 bases of the junction unmatched. From germline, CDR1 is SEHNR and CDR2 FQNEAQ (reference sequence).

J is TRBJ2-5 and V is TRBV7-3; 9 nucleotides agree with TRBD2. Germline lookup yields CDR1 SGHTA and CDR2 FQGTGA. The V and J ends lost 5 bases and 4 bases, in that order; junction bases with no gene match: 11. This CDR3 has 16 amino acids. The CDR3 loop reads CASSPTPRTSAETQYF. The CDR3 DNA follows: TGTGCCAGCAGCCCAACCCCCAGGACTAGCGCAGAGACCCAGTACTTC.

The chain links TRBV4-3 to TRBJ2-1, with D possibly matching TRBD1 (6 bases). The CDR3 is 16 residues long. Germline V gene data show CDR1 as LGHNA and CDR2 as YSLEER. Trimming left V 0 bases short and J 3 bases short, with 12 bases between. The CDR3 region is CASSQDRSGVYNEQFF. CDR3 nucleotide sequence: TGCGCCAGCAGCCAAGATCGATCAGGGGTCTACAATGAGCAGTTCTTC.

DNA for the CDR3: TGTGCCAGCAGCCTACTACCCAGCTCAGAGACTCACTTT. Its translation is CASSLLPSSETHF. The rearrangement links TRBV7-8 to TRBJ1-6; unclear D gene. Germline-derived CDR1 and CDR2 are SGHVS and FQNEAQ. This CDR3 region has 13 residues. With 5 bases removed from V and 19 bases from J, the gap between germline ends came to 21 bases.

A few counts support this clone. The rearrangement links TRBV10-2 to TRBJ1-3; D not resolved. V was cut by 2 bases and J by 4 bases, with 6 bases left in between. The CDR3 loop spans 13 amino acids. From germline, CDR1 is WSHSY and CDR2 SAAADI. The CDR3 DNA reads TGCGCCAGCAGTGAGATGCGCGGAAACACCATATATTTT. Translated: CASSEMRGNTIYF.

The chain uses TRBV27 and TRBJ2-7; 10 bases match TRBD2. This CDR3 has 16 residues. Germline CDR1 reads MNHEY; CDR2 reads SMNVEV (reference sequence). V shed 5 bases and J 0 bases; nucleotides not matched to a gene: 7. CDR3: CASSTSSGGSSYEQYF. In DNA, the CDR3 is TGTGCCAGCAGTACATCTAGCGGGGGTAGCTCCTACGAGCAGTACTTC.

V and J are TRBV7-2 and TRBJ2-3; D unresolved. CDR1 and CDR2 from the germline V gene are SGHTA and FQGNSA. V was clipped by 6 bases and J by 2 bases, with 12 bases between them. The CDR3 extends over 14 amino acids. The CDR3 coding sequence is TGTGCCAGCAGAGGTACTACGTACACAGATACGCAGTATTTT. It yields the protein CASRGTTYTDTQYF. The full variable domain, in which reference TRBV7-2 and TRBJ2-3 provide the parts outside the CDR3, is GAGVSQSPSNKVTEKGKDVELRCDPISGHTALYWYRQSLGQGLEFLIYFQGNSAPDKSGLPSDRFSAERTGGSVSTLTIQRTQQEDSAVYLCASRGTTYTDTQYFGPGTRLTVL.

The chain links TRBV7-9 to TRBJ1-2; no definite D call. The V gene's germline CDR1 is SEHNR and CDR2 FQNEAQ (reference sequence). This CDR3 is 14 amino acids long. The V end was cut by 5 bases, the J end by 2 bases, with 12 bases between. CDR3 amino acids: CASSRTVANYGYTF. For the CDR3, the DNA is TGTGCCAGCAGCCGGACTGTGGCCAACTATGGCTACACCTTC.